Reported below is one T cell receptor beta chain. This CDR3 is built from 13 residues. Trimming shortened V by 1 base and J by 4 bases, and 10 bases separated the two germline ends. CDR1 is GTSNPN and CDR2 is SVGIG in the germline V gene (reference sequence). Here immunoSEQ multiplex PCR was the method, and the copy in TCRdb shows in-frame clones only, minus some. The sample contains some 2,000,000 clones, under 97% of which appear only once. These data come from a study of shared clonotypes between healthy human individuals. The sequenced sample was naive CD4+ T cells sorted from blood. As to subset: CD45RA+ positively selected. The clonotype was recovered from a young man in good health. The chain combines TRBV30 with TRBJ2-5; D is undetermined. The chain's CDR3 is CAWSAAPRETQYF. The CDR3 DNA follows: TGTGCCTGGAGTGCCGCCCCCAGAGAGACCCAGTACTTC.